The 25 T cell receptor beta chains in this list originate from one sample, sequenced in a study of cytomegalovirus exposure and HLA in healthy donors. The PCR used 60 Vbeta and 13 Jbeta primers. Measured with immunoSEQ multiplex PCR; TCRdb has only the in-frame clones, and not every one. The sample shows roughly 120,000 clones, 60% to 85% of them seen only once. Sequencing used PBMCs. These receptors all come from a man aged 45-65 years in good health and CMV-seronegative.

This chain joins TRBV2 and TRBJ2-5; TRBD2 matches at 15 bases. The V gene end was trimmed by 5 bases and the J gene end by 2 bases; junction bases not matched to a gene: 6. This CDR3 is built from 17 residues. The V gene's germline CDR1 is SNHLY and CDR2 FYNNEI. This CDR3 reads CASSWTSGGAYQETQYF. The CDR3 DNA is TGTGCCAGCAGTTGGACTAGCGGGGGGGCGTATCAAGAGACCCAGTACTTC.

The rearrangement joins TRBV7-9 to TRBJ1-4, with D uncertain. The CDR3 totals 12 residues. CDR1 and CDR2 from the germline V gene are SEHNR and FQNEAQ (reference sequence). V shed 4 bases and J shed 4 bases, with 4 bases lying between them. CDR3 protein: CASSSGNEKLFF. The CDR3 DNA is TGTGCCAGCAGCTCGGGTAATGAAAAACTGTTTTTT.

This clone was seen a single time. This chain uses TRBV19 with TRBJ2-2; D is uncertain. Germline assignment: CDR1 LNHDA and CDR2 SQIVND (reference sequence). V gave up 6 bases and J gave up 4 bases, with 9 bases separating them. The CDR3 extends over 13 amino acids. Written as DNA, the CDR3 is TGTGCCAGTAGAGACTTTGGCACCGGGGAGCTGTTTTTT. Translation: CASRDFGTGELFF.

V usage is TRBV29-1 and J usage is TRBJ1-2; no clear D. Germline CDR1 SQVTM, CDR2 ANQGSEA. CDR3 length: 15 amino acids. V dropped 3 bases and J dropped 9 bases, with 23 bases sitting between them. CDR3 nucleotides: TGCAGCGTTGACGACGGCGCAATAGCCCCCCGGCGCTACACCTTC. Residues: CSVDDGAIAPRRYTF.

Comment on this clone: Additional DNA sequences in this sample encode the identical CDR3. The chain is built from TRBV5-1 and TRBJ2-7, with a weak D call TRBD2 (6 bases). This CDR3 contains 13 residues. Deletions cut 5 bases from V and 6 bases from J, with 15 bases between. CDR1 and CDR2 (germline): SGHRS, YFSETQ. The CDR3 DNA is TGCGCCAGCAGTCGGTCTAGCGCGGGCGAGCAGTACGTC. Translated: CASSRSSAGEQYV.

Only a few counts were recorded for this clone. The V gene is TRBV19, the J gene TRBJ2-7, with D perhaps TRBD1 (7 bases). Trimming removed 3 bases from V and 0 bases from J, with 15 bases in between. Germline CDR1 is LNHDA and CDR2 is SQIVND (reference sequence). The CDR3 sequence is 16 residues long. The CDR3 DNA reads TGTGCCAGTAGTATCAAGACAGGGAGGAGCTCCTACGAGCAGTACTTC. Translating gives CASSIKTGRSSYEQYF.

V usage is TRBV28 and J usage is TRBJ1-2; 10 positions agree with TRBD1. This CDR3 comprises 15 residues. Germline loops: CDR1 MDHEN, CDR2 SYDVKM. V was clipped by 4 bases and J by 5 bases; unmatched bases: 7. The CDR3 loop is CASSSDRGLGYGYTF. The DNA of the CDR3 is TGTGCCAGCAGTTCTGACAGGGGGCTTGGGTATGGCTACACCTTC.

This sequence joins TRBV5-1 and TRBJ1-2, with 12 bases lining up with TRBD1. Germline CDR1 and CDR2: SGHRS and YFSETQ. V was clipped by 0 bases and J by 7 bases; unmatched bases: 4. The CDR3 is 15 residues long. The CDR3 DNA is TGCGCCAGCAGCTTGGAGGGACAGGGGGCCGGTGGCTACACCTTC. Protein sequence: CASSLEGQGAGGYTF.

The rearrangement uses TRBV7-2 and TRBJ1-1; possibly TRBD1 for D (6 bases). Trimming pared 1 base from V and 4 bases from J, leaving 10 bases between. The V gene's germline CDR1 is SGHTA and CDR2 FQGNSA. The CDR3 contains 14 residues. CDR3 loop: CASSLVQGGTEAFF. CDR3 sequence (DNA): TGTGCCAGCAGCTTAGTACAGGGTGGCACTGAAGCTTTCTTT.

Comment on this clone: At the DNA level, this CDR3 is encoded by other sequences in the same sample as well. The rearrangement joins TRBV21-1 to TRBJ2-7; TRBD1 was called by the table and not checked on the DNA. TRBV21-1 is flagged as a pseudogene. This CDR3 has 20 residues. CDR3 sequence (DNA): TGTGCCAGCACCGTAACGTGGACAGGTGGGATTCTCGTTAACTCCTACGAGCAGTACGTC. It is translated as CASTVTWTGGILVNSYEQYV.

Turning to this clone: The sample has other DNA sequences that encode this CDR3 too. This chain joins TRBV6-5 and TRBJ1-1, with a tentative D call TRBD1 (6 bases). Germline CDR1 reads MNHEY; CDR2 reads SVGAGI. V lost 6 bases, J lost 1 base, and 9 bases lay in between. CDR3 length: 13 residues. CDR3 bases: TGTGCCAGCAGGTCACAGGGGAACACTGAAGCTTTCTTT. Translated: CASRSQGNTEAFF.

The gene calls are TRBV27 and TRBJ1-5; no firm D call. V shed 2 bases and J shed 1 base, with 9 bases lying between them. This CDR3 contains 15 residues. Germline V gene data show CDR1 as MNHEY and CDR2 as SMNVEV (reference sequence). As DNA, the CDR3 is TGTGCCAGCAGTTTAGAGGGAGGAAGCAATCAGCCCCAGCATTTT. Translating gives CASSLEGGSNQPQHF.

This chain uses TRBV25-1 with TRBJ1-6; D call uncertain. V lost 6 bases and J lost 5, with 8 bases in between. The germline V gene encodes CDR1 MGHDK and CDR2 SYGVNS. CDR3 size: 13 residues. The CDR3 sequence is CASRSGNNSPLHF. The CDR3 DNA sequence: TGTGCCAGCAGGTCCGGTAATAATTCACCCCTCCACTTT.

This clone was counted once. The chain couples TRBV29-1 to TRBJ1-3; 9 positions match TRBD1. CDR3 length: 16 amino acids. V trimming: 2 bases; J trimming: 2 bases; junction bases outside the gene matches: 7. Germline CDR1 SQVTM, CDR2 ANQGSEA. As DNA, the CDR3 is TGCAGCGTTGAATCGGGGACAGGGCCAGCTGGAAACACCATATATTTT. Protein: CSVESGTGPAGNTIYF.

This clone was observed a few times. The rearrangement links TRBV6-6 to TRBJ1-5; no clear D gene. Germline-derived CDR1 and CDR2 are MNHNY and SVGAGI (reference sequence). The length of the CDR3 is 15 residues. V lost 5 bases and J lost 9, with 20 bases in between. This CDR3 is CASSPTRPGEGPQHF. In DNA, the CDR3 is TGTGCCAGCAGTCCCACCCGGCCGGGCGAGGGGCCCCAGCATTTT.

CDR3 in amino acids: CASNLEGGDTGELFF. In nucleotides, the CDR3 is TGTGCCAGCAACCTGGAAGGGGGGGACACCGGGGAGCTGTTTTTT. V is TRBV6-6 and J is TRBJ2-2; D is perhaps TRBD2 (7 bases). Per the germline V gene, CDR1 is MNHNY and CDR2 is SVGAGI (reference sequence). V lost 7 bases and J lost 3, with 15 bases in between. The CDR3 loop spans 15 amino acids.

The chain has TRBV10-3 and TRBJ1-1; the match to TRBD1 covers 8 bases. Germline trimming cut 6 bases from V and 1 base from J; bases unmatched to any gene: 4. Per the germline V gene, CDR1 is ENHRY and CDR2 is SYGVKD. CDR3 length equals 14 residues. The CDR3 region is CAISDRGGNTEAFF. In DNA, the CDR3 is TGTGCCATCAGCGACAGGGGCGGGAACACTGAAGCTTTCTTT.

The chain is built from TRBV7-9 and TRBJ2-5; possible D gene TRBD2, 6 bases. The germline V gene encodes CDR1 SEHNR and CDR2 FQNEAQ (reference sequence). The CDR3 length is 14 residues. V was clipped by 2 bases and J by 0 bases, with 7 bases between them. The DNA of the CDR3 is TGTGCCAGCAGCTTATCGGGGGACCAAGAGACCCAGTACTTC. Translated, it gives CASSLSGDQETQYF. Full variable domain (outside the CDR3, taken from reference TRBV7-9 and TRBJ2-5): DTGVSQNPRHKITKRGQNVTFRCDPISEHNRLYWYRQTLGQGPEFLTYFQNEAQLEKSRLLSDRFSAERPKGSFSTLEIQRTEQGDSAMYLCASSLSGDQETQYFGPGTRLLVL.

V and J are TRBV29-1 and TRBJ1-4, with D possibly being TRBD1 (6 bases). The CDR3 is 16 amino acids. Germline lookup yields CDR1 SQVTM and CDR2 ANQGSEA. V was shortened by 5 bases and J by 0 bases, with 16 bases between the two germline ends. The CDR3 is CSVSGVDVATNEKLFF. The CDR3 DNA reads TGCAGCGTTTCAGGGGTTGACGTGGCAACTAATGAAAAACTGTTTTTT.

The V call is TRBV6-5, the J call TRBJ1-2; tentatively, D is TRBD1 (5 bases). This CDR3 region has 13 residues. V dropped 5 bases and J dropped 7 bases, with 14 bases sitting between them. Germline values: CDR1 MNHEY, CDR2 SVGAGI. The CDR3 loop reads CASSRGEIVGYTF. The DNA for the CDR3 is TGTGCCAGCAGTCGGGGGGAGATCGTTGGCTACACCTTC.

V usage is TRBV10-3 and J usage is TRBJ2-2; 9 positions agree with TRBD1. The CDR3 totals 16 residues. Germline CDR1 reads ENHRY; CDR2 reads SYGVKD. Germline trimming cut 8 bases from V and 4 bases from J; bases unmatched to any gene: 11. Here the CDR3 DNA reads TGTGCCATCGTCAGCTCATCGACAGGGGGCACCGGGGAGCTGTTTTTT. This encodes CAIVSSSTGGTGELFF.

The chain couples TRBV5-5 to TRBJ1-4; D is unclear. This CDR3 is 16 amino acids long. V was shortened by 4 bases and J by 2 bases, with 15 bases between the two germline ends. Germline V gene lookup returns CDR1 SGHKS and CDR2 YYEKEE (reference sequence). The CDR3 region has the DNA TGTGCCAGCAGCCAAAACCCGGAACAGACTAATGAAAAACTGTTTTTT. It codes for CASSQNPEQTNEKLFF.

A single count supports this clone. This chain links TRBV5-1 with TRBJ2-7; TRBD2 matches 8 bases. J was trimmed by 1 base and V by 4 bases; bases with no gene match: 7. Germline V lookup: CDR1 SGHRS, CDR2 YFSETQ. There are 15 residues in the CDR3. CDR3: CASSKSGGTSYEQYF. CDR3 DNA sequence: TGCGCCAGCAGCAAGAGCGGGGGCACGTCCTACGAGCAGTACTTC.

The chain links TRBV7-3 to TRBJ2-2; D gene uncertain. The germline CDR1 and CDR2 sequences are SGHTA and FQGTGA. Between the trimmed V and J ends, which lost 2 bases and 1 base, there was a span of 5 bases. The CDR3 length is 14 residues. CDR3 nucleotides: TGTGCCAGCAGCTTATTACTGAACACCGGGGAGCTGTTTTTT. It specifies CASSLLLNTGELFF. Full variable domain (remainder filled in from reference TRBV7-3 and TRBJ2-2): GAGVSQTPSNKVTEKGKYVELRCDPISGHTALYWYRQSLGQGPEFLIYFQGTGAADDSGLPNDRFFAVRPEGSVSTLKIQRTERGDSAVYLCASSLLLNTGELFFGEGSRLTVL.

V is TRBV16 and J is TRBJ1-5; 11 positions agree with TRBD1. J gave up 0 bases and V 4 bases, and 8 bases lay outside the gene matches. The CDR3 length is 18 residues. Per germline, CDR1 KGHSY and CDR2 FQNENV. The CDR3 coding sequence is TGTGCCAGCAGCCCTAGGACAGGGGGCAGACTTAGCAATCAGCCCCAGCATTTT. It codes for CASSPRTGGRLSNQPQHF.